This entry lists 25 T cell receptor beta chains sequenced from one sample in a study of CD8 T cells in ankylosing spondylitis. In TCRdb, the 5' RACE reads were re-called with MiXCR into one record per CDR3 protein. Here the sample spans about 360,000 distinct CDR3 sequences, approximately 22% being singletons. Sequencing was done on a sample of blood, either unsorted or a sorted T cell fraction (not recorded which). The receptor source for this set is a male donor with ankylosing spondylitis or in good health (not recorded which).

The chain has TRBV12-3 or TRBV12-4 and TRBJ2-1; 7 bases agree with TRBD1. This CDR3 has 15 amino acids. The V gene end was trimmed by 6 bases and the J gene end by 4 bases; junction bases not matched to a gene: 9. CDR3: CASRAGTAVYNEQFF. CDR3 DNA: TGTGCCAGCAGAGCCGGGACAGCAGTTTACAATGAGCAGTTCTTC.

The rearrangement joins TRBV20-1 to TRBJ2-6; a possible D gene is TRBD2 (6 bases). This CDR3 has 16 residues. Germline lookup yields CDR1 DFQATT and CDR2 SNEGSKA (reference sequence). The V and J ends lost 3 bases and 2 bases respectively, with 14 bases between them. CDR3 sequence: CSASAREVPGANVLTF. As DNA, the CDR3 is TGCAGTGCTAGCGCCAGGGAGGTTCCTGGGGCCAACGTCCTGACTTTC.

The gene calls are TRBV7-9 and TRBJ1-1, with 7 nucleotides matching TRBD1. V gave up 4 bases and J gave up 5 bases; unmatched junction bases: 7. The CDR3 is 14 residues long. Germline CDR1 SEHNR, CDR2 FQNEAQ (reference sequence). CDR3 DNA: TGTGCCAGCAGCTCACGACAGGGTGAAACTGAAGCTTTCTTT. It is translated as CASSSRQGETEAFF. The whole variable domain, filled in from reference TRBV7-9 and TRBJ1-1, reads DTGVSQNPRHKITKRGQNVTFRCDPISEHNRLYWYRQTLGQGPEFLTYFQNEAQLEKSRLLSDRFSAERPKGSFSTLEIQRTEQGDSAMYLCASSSRQGETEAFFGQGTRLTVV.

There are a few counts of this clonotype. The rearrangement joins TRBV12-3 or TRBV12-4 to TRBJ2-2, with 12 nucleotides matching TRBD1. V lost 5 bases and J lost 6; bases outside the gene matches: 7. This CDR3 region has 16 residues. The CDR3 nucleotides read TGTGCCAGCAGTCTCCGGGACAGGGGGCAGGCCGGGGAGCTGTTTTTT. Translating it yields CASSLRDRGQAGELFF.

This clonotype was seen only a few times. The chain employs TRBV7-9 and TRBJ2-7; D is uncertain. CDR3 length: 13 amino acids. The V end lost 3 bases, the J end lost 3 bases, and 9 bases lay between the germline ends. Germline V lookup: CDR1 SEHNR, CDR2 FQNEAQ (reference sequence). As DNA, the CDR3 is TGTGCCAGCAGCTTTGTTGCTAGCTACGAGCAGTACTTC. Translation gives CASSFVASYEQYF.

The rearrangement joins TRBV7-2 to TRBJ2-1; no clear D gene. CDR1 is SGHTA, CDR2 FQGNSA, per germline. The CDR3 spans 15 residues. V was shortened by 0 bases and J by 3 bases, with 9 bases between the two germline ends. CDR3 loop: CASSLALVGYNEQFF. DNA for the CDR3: TGTGCCAGCAGCTTAGCGCTGGTTGGCTACAATGAGCAGTTCTTC.

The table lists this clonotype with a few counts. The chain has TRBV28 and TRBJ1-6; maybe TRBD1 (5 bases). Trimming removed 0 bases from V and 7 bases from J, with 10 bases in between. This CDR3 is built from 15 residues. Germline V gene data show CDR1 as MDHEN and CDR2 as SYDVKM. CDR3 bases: TGTGCCAGCAGTTTATGGGCAGGGATGAATTCACCCCTCCACTTT. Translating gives CASSLWAGMNSPLHF. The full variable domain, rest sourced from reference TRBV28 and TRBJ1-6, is DVKVTQSSRYLVKRTGEKVFLECVQDMDHENMFWYRQDPGLGLRLIYFSYDVKMKEKGDIPEGYSVSREKKERFSLILESASTNQTSMYLCASSLWAGMNSPLHFGNGTRLTVT.

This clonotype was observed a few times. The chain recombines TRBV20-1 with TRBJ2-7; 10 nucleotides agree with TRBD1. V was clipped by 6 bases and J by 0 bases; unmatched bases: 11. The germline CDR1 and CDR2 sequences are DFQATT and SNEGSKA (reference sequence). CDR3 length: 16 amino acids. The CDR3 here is CSAPERGQGYSYEQYF. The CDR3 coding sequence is TGCAGTGCCCCCGAGAGGGGACAGGGGTACTCCTACGAGCAGTACTTC.

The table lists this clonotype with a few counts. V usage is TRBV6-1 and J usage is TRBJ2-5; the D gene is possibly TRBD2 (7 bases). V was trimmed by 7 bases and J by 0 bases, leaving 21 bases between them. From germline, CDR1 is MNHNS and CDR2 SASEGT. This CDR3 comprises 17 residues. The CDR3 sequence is CASTPFGGGANQETQYF. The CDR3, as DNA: TGTGCCAGCACACCCTTTGGGGGGGGGGCGAACCAAGAGACCCAGTACTTC.

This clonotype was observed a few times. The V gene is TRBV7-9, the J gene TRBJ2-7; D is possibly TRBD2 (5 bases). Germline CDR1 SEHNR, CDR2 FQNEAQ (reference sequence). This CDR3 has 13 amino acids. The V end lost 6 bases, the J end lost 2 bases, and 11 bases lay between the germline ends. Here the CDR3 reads CASRGVQTYEQYF. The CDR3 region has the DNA TGTGCCAGCAGGGGAGTGCAGACCTACGAGCAGTACTTC. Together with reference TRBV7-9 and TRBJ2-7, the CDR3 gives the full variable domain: DTGVSQNPRHKITKRGQNVTFRCDPISEHNRLYWYRQTLGQGPEFLTYFQNEAQLEKSRLLSDRFSAERPKGSFSTLEIQRTEQGDSAMYLCASRGVQTYEQYFGPGTRLTVT.

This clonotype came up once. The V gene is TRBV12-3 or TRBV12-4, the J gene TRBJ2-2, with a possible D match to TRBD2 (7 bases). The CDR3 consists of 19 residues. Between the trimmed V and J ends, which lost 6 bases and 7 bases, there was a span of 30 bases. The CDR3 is CASSPLRGAHKGGIGELFF. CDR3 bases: TGTGCCAGCAGCCCTCTCCGGGGGGCGCACAAAGGTGGAATCGGGGAGCTGTTTTTT.

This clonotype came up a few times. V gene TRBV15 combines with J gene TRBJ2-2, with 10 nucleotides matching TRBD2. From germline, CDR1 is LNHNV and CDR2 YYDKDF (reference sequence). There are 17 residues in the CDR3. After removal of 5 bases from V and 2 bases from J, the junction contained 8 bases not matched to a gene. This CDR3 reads CATSGLAGGPNTGELFF. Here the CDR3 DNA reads TGTGCCACCAGCGGATTAGCGGGGGGCCCTAACACCGGGGAGCTGTTTTTT. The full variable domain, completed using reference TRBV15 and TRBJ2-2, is DAMVIQNPRYQVTQFGKPVTLSCSQTLNHNVMYWYQQKSSQAPKLLFHYYDKDFNNEADTPDNFQSRRPNTSFCFLDIRSPGLGDTAMYLCATSGLAGGPNTGELFFGEGSRLTVL.

The CDR3 bases are TGCGCCAGCACTCCGACGGACAGGGTGGAAGAGCAGTACTTC. Translated: CASTPTDRVEEQYF. The chain joins TRBV5-1 to TRBJ2-7; 8 positions agree with TRBD1. The CDR3 contains 14 residues. With 6 bases clipped from V and 7 bases from J, the junction kept 12 bases outside the gene matches. CDR1 is SGHRS and CDR2 is YFSETQ in the germline V gene.

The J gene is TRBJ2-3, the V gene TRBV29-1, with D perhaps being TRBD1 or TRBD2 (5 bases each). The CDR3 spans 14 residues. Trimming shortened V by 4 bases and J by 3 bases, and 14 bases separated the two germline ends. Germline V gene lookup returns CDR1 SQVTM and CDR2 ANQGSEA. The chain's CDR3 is CSVGGLWTTDTQYF. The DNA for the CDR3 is TGCAGCGTTGGGGGCTTGTGGACTACAGATACGCAGTATTTT.

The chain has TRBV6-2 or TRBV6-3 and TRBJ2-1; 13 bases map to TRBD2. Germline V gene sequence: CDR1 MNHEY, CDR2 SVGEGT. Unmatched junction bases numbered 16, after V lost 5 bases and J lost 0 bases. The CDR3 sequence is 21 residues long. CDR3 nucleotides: TGTGCCAGCAGTCCTTTCTCCTCGACTAGCGGGGGGCTTCGCTCCTACAATGAGCAGTTCTTC. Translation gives CASSPFSSTSGGLRSYNEQFF.

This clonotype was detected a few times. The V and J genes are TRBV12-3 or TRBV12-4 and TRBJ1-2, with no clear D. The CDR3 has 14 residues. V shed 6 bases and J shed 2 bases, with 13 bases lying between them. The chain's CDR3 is CASSTRLTNYGYTF. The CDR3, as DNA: TGTGCCAGCAGCACCCGACTGACCAACTATGGCTACACCTTC.

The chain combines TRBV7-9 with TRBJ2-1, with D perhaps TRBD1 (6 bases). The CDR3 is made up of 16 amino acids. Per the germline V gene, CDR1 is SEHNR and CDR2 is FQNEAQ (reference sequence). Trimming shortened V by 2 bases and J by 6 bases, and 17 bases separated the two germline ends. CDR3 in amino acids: CASSLLQGPHRNEQFF. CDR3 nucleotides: TGTGCCAGCAGCTTACTCCAGGGGCCCCACCGCAATGAGCAGTTCTTC.

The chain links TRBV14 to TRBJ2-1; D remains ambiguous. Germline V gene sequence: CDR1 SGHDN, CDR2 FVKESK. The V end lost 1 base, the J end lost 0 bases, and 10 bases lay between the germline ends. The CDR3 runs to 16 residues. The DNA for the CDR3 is TGTGCCAGCAGCCAAGTAACTACCGGCTCCTACAATGAGCAGTTCTTC. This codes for CASSQVTTGSYNEQFF.

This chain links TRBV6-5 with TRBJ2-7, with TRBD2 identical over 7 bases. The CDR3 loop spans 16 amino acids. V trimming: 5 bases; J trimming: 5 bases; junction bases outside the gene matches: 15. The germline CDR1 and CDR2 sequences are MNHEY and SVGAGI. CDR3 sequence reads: CASSNLRGTDPHEQYF. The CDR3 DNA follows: TGTGCCAGCAGTAACCTGCGGGGGACGGATCCCCACGAGCAGTACTTC.

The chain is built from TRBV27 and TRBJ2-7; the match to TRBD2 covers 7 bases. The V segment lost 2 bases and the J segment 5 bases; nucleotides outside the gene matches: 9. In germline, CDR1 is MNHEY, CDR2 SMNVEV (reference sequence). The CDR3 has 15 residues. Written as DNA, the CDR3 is TGTGCCAGCAGTTTAACACCTGGGGGGGACGACGAGCAGTACTTC. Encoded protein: CASSLTPGGDDEQYF.

The CDR3 protein is CASSELGGTRGVLTF. CDR3 sequence (DNA): TGTGCCAGCAGTGAACTTGGAGGGACGCGTGGCGTCCTGACTTTC. V and J are TRBV6-1 and TRBJ2-6; possible D gene TRBD2, 6 bases. Germline values: CDR1 MNHNS, CDR2 SASEGT. This CDR3 has 15 amino acids. V was shortened by 2 bases and J by 12 bases, with 17 bases between the two germline ends.

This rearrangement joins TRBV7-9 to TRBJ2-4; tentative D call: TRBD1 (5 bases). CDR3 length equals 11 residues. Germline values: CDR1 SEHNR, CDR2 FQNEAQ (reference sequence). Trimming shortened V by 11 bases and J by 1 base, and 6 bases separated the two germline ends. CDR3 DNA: TGTGCCTACAGGGCCAAAAACATTCAGTACTTC. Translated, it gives CAYRAKNIQYF.

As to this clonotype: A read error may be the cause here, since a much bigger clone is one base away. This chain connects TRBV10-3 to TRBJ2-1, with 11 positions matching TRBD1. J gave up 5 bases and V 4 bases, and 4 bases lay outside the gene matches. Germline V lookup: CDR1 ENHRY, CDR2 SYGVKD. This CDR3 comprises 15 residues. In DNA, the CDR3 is TGTGCCATCAGTGGCTGGGACAGGGGGAACAATGAGCAGTTCTTC. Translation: CAISGWDRGNNEQFF.

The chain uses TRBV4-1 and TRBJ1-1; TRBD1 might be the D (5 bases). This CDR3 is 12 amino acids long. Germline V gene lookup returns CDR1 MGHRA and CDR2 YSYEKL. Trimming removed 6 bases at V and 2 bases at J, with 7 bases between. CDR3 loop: CASRQGNTEAFF. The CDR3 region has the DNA TGCGCCAGCAGGCAGGGAAACACTGAAGCTTTCTTT.

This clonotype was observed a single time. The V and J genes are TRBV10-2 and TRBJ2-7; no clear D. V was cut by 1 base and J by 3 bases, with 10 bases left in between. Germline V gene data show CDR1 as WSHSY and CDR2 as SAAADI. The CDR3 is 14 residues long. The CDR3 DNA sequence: TGCGCCAGCAGTGAGTTAGACGGATTCTACGAGCAGTACTTC. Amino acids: CASSELDGFYEQYF.